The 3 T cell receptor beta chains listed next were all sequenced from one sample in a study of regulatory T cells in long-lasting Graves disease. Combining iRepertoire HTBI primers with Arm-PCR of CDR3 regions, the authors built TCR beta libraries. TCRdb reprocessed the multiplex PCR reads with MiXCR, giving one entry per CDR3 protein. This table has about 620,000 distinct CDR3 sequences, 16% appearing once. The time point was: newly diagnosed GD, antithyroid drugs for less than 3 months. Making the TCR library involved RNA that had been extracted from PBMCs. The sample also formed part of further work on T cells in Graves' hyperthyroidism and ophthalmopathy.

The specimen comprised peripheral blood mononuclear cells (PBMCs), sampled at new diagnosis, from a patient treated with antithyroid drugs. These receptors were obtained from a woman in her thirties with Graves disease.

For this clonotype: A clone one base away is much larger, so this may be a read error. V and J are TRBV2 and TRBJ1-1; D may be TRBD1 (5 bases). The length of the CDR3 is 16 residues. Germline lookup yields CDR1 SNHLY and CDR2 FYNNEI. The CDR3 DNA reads TGTGTCAGCAGTGGTCACGGTCGTACAGGGAACACTGAAGCTTTCTTT. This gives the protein CVSSGHGRTGNTEAFF.

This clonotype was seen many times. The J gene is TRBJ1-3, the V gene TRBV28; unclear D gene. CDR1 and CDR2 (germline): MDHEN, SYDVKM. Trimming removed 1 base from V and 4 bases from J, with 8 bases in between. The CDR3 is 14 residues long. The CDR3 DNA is TGTGCCAGCAGTTTATTTTCCTCCGGAAACACCATATATTTT. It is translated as CASSLFSSGNTIYF.

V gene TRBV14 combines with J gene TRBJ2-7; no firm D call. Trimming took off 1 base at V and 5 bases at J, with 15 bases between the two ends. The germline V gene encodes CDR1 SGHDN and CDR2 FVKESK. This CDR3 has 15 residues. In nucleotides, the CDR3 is TGTGCCAGCAGCCAAGTGAATGGATGGTTAGACGAGCAGTACTTC. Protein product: CASSQVNGWLDEQYF.